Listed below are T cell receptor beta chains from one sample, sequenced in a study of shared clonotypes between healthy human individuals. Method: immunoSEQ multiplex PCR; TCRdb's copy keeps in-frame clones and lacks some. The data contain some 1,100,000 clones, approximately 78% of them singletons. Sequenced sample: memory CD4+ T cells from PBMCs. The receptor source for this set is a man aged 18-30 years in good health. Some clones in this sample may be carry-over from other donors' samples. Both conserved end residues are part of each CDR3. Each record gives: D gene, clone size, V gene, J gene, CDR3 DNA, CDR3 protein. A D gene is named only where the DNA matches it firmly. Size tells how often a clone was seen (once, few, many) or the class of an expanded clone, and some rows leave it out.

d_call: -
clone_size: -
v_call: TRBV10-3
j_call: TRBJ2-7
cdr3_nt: TGTGCCTCGAGGACGGACTCCTACGAGCAGTACTTC
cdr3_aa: CASRTDSYEQYF

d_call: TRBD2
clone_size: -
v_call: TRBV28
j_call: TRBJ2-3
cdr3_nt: TGTGCCGCCACCGGGCTAGCGGGGCTTAGCACAGATACGCAGTATTTT
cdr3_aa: CAATGLAGLSTDTQYF

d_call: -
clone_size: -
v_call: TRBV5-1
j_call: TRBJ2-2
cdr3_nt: TGCGCCAGCAGCTTTATTTACAGCGACACCGGGGAGCTGTTTTTT
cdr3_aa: CASSFIYSDTGELFF

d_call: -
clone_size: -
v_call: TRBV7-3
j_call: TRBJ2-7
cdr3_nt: TGTGCCAGCAGCTTAGACAGGAGATACGAGCAGTACTTC
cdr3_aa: CASSLDRRYEQYF

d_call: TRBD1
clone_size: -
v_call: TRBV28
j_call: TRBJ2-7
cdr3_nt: TGTGCCAGCAGTTTATTATACCCAGGGGGCTACGAGCAGTACTTC
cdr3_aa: CASSLLYPGGYEQYF

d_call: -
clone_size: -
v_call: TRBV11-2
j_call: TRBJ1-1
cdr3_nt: TGTGCCAGCAGCTTGCATGGGGAGGGCACTGAAGCTTTCTTT
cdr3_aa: CASSLHGEGTEAFF

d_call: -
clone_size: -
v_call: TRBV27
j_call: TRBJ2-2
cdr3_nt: TGTGCCAGCAGTTTTCGAACAGGGTTTTCGGGGGAGCTGTTTTTT
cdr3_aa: CASSFRTGFSGELFF

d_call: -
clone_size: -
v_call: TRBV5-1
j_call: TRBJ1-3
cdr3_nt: TGCGCCAGCAGCTTGGGCAGTATAAACTCTGGAAACACCATATATTTT
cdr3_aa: CASSLGSINSGNTIYF

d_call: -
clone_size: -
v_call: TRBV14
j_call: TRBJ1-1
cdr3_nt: TGTGCCAGCAGCCGAGGCGGGGGGCTCACTGAAGCTTTCTTT
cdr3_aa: CASSRGGGLTEAFF

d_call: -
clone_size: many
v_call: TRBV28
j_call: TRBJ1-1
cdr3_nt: TGTGCCAGCAGTCTCCTAACAGCTAACACTGAAGCTTTCTTT
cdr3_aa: CASSLLTANTEAFF

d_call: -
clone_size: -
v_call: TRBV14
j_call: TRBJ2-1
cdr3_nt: TGTGCCAGCAGCCAATCTAGCTACAGCAATGAGCAGTTCTTC
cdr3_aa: CASSQSSYSNEQFF

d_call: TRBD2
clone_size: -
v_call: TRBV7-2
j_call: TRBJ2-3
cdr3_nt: TGTGCCAGCAGCTTACGCGGGAGCAGGACGGCAGATACGCAGTATTTT
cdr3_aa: CASSLRGSRTADTQYF

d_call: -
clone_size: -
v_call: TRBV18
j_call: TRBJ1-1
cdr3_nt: TGTGCCAGCTCACCGGGCTCAGATAAAGCTTTCTTT
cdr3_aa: CASSPGSDKAFF

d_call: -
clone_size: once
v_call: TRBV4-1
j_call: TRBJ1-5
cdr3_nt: TGCGCCACACGTTGGCAGACTGGAGGGCAGCCCCAGCATTTT
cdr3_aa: CATRWQTGGQPQHF

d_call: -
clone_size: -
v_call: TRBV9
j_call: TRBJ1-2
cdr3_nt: TGTGCCAGCAGCGTTGACAGGCGCCCTTCAGGCTACACCTTC
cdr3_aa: CASSVDRRPSGYTF

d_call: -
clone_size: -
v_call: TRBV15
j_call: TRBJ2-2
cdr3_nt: TGTGCCACCAGCAGGAAAATAACGAACACCGGGGAGCTGTTTTTT
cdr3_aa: CATSRKITNTGELFF

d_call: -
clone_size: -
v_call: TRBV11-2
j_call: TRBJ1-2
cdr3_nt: TGTGCCAGCAGCTTATATGGCTATGGCTACACCTTC
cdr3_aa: CASSLYGYGYTF

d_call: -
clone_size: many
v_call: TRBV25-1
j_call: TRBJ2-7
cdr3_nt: TGTGCCAGCAGTGGCACCGTCGGTCCCTACGAGCAGTACTTC
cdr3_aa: CASSGTVGPYEQYF

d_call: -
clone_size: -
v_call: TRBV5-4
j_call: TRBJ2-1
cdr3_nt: TGTGCCAGCAGCAGACGGACTACCGGAAACTACAATGAGCAGTTCTTC
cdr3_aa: CASSRRTTGNYNEQFF

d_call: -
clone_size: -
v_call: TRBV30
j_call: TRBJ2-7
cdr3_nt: TGTGCCTGGGGGACGGGGAACGAGCAGTACTTC
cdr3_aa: CAWGTGNEQYF

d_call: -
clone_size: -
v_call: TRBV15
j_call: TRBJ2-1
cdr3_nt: TGTGCCACCAGCAGGTTCACAAGGGGGACGATGATCAATGAGCAGTTCTTC
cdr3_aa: CATSRFTRGTMINEQFF

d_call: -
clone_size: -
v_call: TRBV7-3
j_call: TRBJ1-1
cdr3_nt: TGTGCCAGCAGCTTAAGCAGGGTCACTGAAGCTTTCTTT
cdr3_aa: CASSLSRVTEAFF

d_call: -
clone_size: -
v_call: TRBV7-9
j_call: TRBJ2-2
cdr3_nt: TGTGCCAGCAGCTTAGAAGTCGGGGAGCTGTTTTTT
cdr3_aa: CASSLEVGELFF

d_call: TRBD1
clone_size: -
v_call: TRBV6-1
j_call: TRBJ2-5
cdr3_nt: TGTGCCAGCAGAGGCTGGACAGGGGAAGAGACCCAGTACTTC
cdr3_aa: CASRGWTGEETQYF

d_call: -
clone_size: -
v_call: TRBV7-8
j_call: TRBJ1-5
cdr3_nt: TGTGCCAGCAGCTTAGAGTACTTCCTCAATCAGCCCCAGCATTTT
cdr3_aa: CASSLEYFLNQPQHF

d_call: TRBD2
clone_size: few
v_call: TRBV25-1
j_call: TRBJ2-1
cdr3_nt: TGTGCCAGCAGTGGGGCGGGAGGCTCCTACAATGAGCAGTTCTTC
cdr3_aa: CASSGAGGSYNEQFF

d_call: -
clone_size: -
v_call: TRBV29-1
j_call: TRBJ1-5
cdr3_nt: TGCAGCGTCCGCGATAGCAATCAGCCCCAGCATTTT
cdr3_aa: CSVRDSNQPQHF

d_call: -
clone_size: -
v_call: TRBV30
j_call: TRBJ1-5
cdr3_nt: TGTGCCTGGAGTGGACCTGCAACACGGGCAGGGCGCCCCCAGCATTTT
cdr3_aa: CAWSGPATRAGRPQHF

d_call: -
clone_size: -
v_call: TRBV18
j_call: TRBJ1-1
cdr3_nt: TGTGCCAGCTCACCATCGGCCCCCCGCACTGAAGCTTTCTTT
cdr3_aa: CASSPSAPRTEAFF

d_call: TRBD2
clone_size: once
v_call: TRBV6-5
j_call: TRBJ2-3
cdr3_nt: TGTGCCAGCAGCCCCCGGGGGGGAGGGACAGATACGCAGTATTTT
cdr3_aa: CASSPRGGGTDTQYF

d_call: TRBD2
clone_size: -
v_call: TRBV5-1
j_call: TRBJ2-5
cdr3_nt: TGCGCCAGCAGCTCATCAGGGACTACCGAAGAGACCCAGTACTTC
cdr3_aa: CASSSSGTTEETQYF

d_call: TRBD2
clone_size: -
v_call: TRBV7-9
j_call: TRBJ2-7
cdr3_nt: TGTGCCAGCAGCTTAGTGGGACTAGCGGGAGTAAGGTCCTACGAGCAGTACTTC
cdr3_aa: CASSLVGLAGVRSYEQYF

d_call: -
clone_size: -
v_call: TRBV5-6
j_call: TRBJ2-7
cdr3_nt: TGTGCCAGCACTTTGGGGCCCTTCCACTACGAGCAGTACTTC
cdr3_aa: CASTLGPFHYEQYF

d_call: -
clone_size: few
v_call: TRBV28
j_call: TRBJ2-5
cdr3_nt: TGTGCCAGCAGTCCTCGTCTGGGAGTTAACCAGGAGACCCAGTACTTC
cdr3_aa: CASSPRLGVNQETQYF

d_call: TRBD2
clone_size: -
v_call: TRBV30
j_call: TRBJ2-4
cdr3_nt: TGTGCCTGGGGACTAGCGGTAGCCAAAAACATTCAGTACTTC
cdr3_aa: CAWGLAVAKNIQYF

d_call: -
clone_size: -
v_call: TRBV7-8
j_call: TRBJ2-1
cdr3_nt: TGTGCCAGCAGCTTGTTCACAGGGACTTCCTACAATGAGCAGTTCTTC
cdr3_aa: CASSLFTGTSYNEQFF

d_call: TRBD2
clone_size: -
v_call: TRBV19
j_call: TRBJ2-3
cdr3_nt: TGTGCCAGTAGCGCGGGAGTGGGAGCAGATACGCAGTATTTT
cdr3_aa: CASSAGVGADTQYF

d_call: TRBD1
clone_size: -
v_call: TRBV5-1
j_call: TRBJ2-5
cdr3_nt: TGCGCCAGCAGCACAGGGACAGTCCAAGAGACCCAGTACTTC
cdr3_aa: CASSTGTVQETQYF

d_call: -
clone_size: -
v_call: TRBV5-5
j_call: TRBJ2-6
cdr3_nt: TGTGCCAGCAGCTTGGCGCCCTCTGGGGCCAACGTCCTGACTTTC
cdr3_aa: CASSLAPSGANVLTF

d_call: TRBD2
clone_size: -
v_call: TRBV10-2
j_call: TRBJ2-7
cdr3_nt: TGCGCCAGCAGGATACTAGCGGGGGCTTCCTACGAGCAGTACTTC
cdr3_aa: CASRILAGASYEQYF

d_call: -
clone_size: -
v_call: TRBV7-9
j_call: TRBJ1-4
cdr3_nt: TGTGCCAGCAGCGCCGGACAGTACAATGAAAAACTGTTTTTT
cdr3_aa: CASSAGQYNEKLFF

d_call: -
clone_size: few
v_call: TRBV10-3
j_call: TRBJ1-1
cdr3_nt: TGTGCCTCAGAAACTCAGGTGAACACTGAAGCTTTCTTT
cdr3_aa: CASETQVNTEAFF